A single T cell receptor beta chain is shown here with its context. The antigen remains undetermined. Method: immunoSEQ multiplex PCR; TCRdb's copy keeps in-frame clones and lacks some. The sample holds 75,000 to 95,000 clones, around 81% seen once. The entry originates in a study of T cells in localized non-small cell lung cancer. Points from the study as a whole: Researchers found a median around 61 of the top 100 tumor clones in adjacent lung. Compared with tumor, uninvolved adjacent lung displayed greater T cell clonality, ranking highest overall. Patients showing higher blood T cell density tended to see longer overall survival. Since sequencing was restricted to only one region of the tumor, intratumor heterogeneity remains a possibility.

In germline, CDR1 is SEHNR, CDR2 FQNEAQ (reference sequence). The CDR3 length is 16 residues. J gave up 6 bases and V 5 bases, and 14 bases lay outside the gene matches. The J gene is TRBJ1-1, the V gene TRBV7-9; 8 nucleotides line up with TRBD1. Here the sequenced sample was PBMCs, taken before any cancer treatment. The clonotype comes from a man aged 40 to 69 with stage II squamous cell lung carcinoma. CDR3 amino acids: CASSPNRGGARAEAFF. CDR3 in DNA: TGTGCCAGCAGCCCAAACAGGGGGGGCGCGAGGGCTGAAGCTTTCTTT.